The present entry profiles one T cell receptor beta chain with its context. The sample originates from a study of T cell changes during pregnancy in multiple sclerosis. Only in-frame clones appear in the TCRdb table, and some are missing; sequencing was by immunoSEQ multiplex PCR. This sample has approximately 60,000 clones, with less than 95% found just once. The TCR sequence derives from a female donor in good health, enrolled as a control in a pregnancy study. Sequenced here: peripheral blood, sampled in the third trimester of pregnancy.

Here the CDR3 reads CASSSLSRVRDMSNQPQHF. The CDR3 DNA follows: TGTGCCAGCAGCTCCCTGAGTCGGGTAAGGGACATGAGCAATCAGCCCCAGCATTTT. The gene calls are TRBV27 and TRBJ1-5, with a tentative D call TRBD1 (6 bases). Trimming cost V 6 bases and J 1 base, with 25 bases left between them. Germline values: CDR1 MNHEY, CDR2 SMNVEV (reference sequence). The CDR3 extends over 19 amino acids.